The clone carrying this TCR beta chain was seen a few times. The antigen is unknown. Authors' data handling: Between-group CDR3 differences, defined by clinicopathological status, yielded a distant-metastasis classifier for papillary thyroid cancer. TCRdb re-clonotyped the PCR reads through MiXCR. TCRdb's processing, not the study's, gives the V and J calls here. The sample contains about 18,000 clones, 34% of which appear only once. This entry belongs to a study of metastatic and nonmetastatic thyroid tumors. Study-level background: The authors compared repertoires across blood and tumor or nodule tissue from malignant and benign thyroid patients.

Germline V gene lookup returns CDR1 MDHEN and CDR2 SYDVKM. V was clipped by 8 bases and J by 0 bases, with 13 bases between them. This CDR3 has 15 amino acids. Thyroid surgery took place with no prior treatment in any patient. Notes on the study in general: It was reported that TCR beta diversity was significantly higher in malignant thyroid tumors than benign nodules, in blood and tumor.

The receptor was derived from a male donor with papillary thyroid cancer or a benign thyroid nodule (not recorded which). Some clones in this sample may be carry-over from other donors' samples. This chain uses TRBV28 with TRBJ2-2; D may be TRBD2 (5 bases). Source material: tumor tissue. CDR3: CASHGERPNTGELFF. The CDR3 region has the DNA TGTGCCAGCCACGGGGAGCGGCCGAACACCGGGGAGCTGTTTTTT.